This entry features one T cell receptor (beta chain) sequence. The antigen remains unidentified. This CDR3 has 15 residues. With 6 bases clipped from V and 1 base from J, the junction kept 6 bases outside the gene matches. Germline V gene lookup returns CDR1 SGHTA and CDR2 FQGTGA. The data stem from a study of T cells in localized non-small cell lung cancer. Generated by immunoSEQ multiplex PCR, the TCRdb table keeps only in-frame clones and is missing some. The sample contains more than 70,000 clones, about 83% of which appear only once. Points from the study as a whole: An association was observed between higher blood T cell density and longer overall survival. The study sequenced only one region of the tumor. As a result, intratumor heterogeneity could not be excluded and remains possible. Tumor trailed uninvolved adjacent lung in T cell clonality, which peaked there.

Sample: peripheral blood, taken before any cancer treatment. The sequence derives from a man aged 40-75 years with stage I lung adenocarcinoma. J is TRBJ2-7 and V is TRBV7-3; 10 positions match TRBD1. CDR3 protein: CASSLDRGISYEQYF. The CDR3, as DNA: TGTGCCAGCAGTCTGGACAGGGGGATATCCTACGAGCAGTACTTC.